The TCR beta chain described here comes from a study of blood T cell repertoires in COVID-19. This table comes from immunoSEQ multiplex PCR, and its TCRdb copy is limited to in-frame clones, with some not included. The sample has 350,000 to 400,000 clones; roughly 89% are singletons. Per germline, CDR1 SQVTM and CDR2 ANQGSEA. This CDR3 is built from 16 residues. V lost 4 bases and J lost 2, with 20 bases in between. The rearrangement joins TRBV29-1 to TRBJ2-5; D is possibly TRBD1 (7 bases). The TCR originated in a man aged 18 to 29 with active or convalescent COVID-19. The sample taken for sequencing was peripheral blood. The CDR3: CSVGGATGRRQETQYF. Written as DNA, the CDR3 is TGCAGCGTTGGGGGGGCGACAGGGAGGCGGCAAGAGACCCAGTACTTC. Full variable domain (outside the CDR3, taken from reference TRBV29-1 and TRBJ2-5): SAVISQKPSRDICQRGTSLTIQCQVDSQVTMMFWYRQQPGQSLTLIATANQGSEATYESGFVIDKFPISRPNLTFSTLTVSNMSPEDSSIYLCSVGGATGRRQETQYFGPGTRLLVL.